What follows are 28 T cell receptor beta chains derived from one specimen sequenced in a study of blood T cell repertoires in COVID-19. Assay: immunoSEQ multiplex PCR; the TCRdb copy retains only in-frame clones and omits some. This sample carries about 21,000 clones, roughly 80% of them seen once, and the ten largest clones take about 6.7%. Sequenced: peripheral blood. These receptors were obtained from a human donor in a cohort sampled during active COVID-19.

The genes are TRBV27 and TRBJ2-3; D might be TRBD2 (6 bases). Per the germline V gene, CDR1 is MNHEY and CDR2 is SMNVEV (reference sequence). The CDR3 loop spans 15 amino acids. Trimming stripped 5 bases from V and 6 bases from J, with 18 bases between. In DNA form, the CDR3 reads TGTGCCAGCAGTCCAGATACGGGGGTCGGGGATACGCAGTATTTT. This codes for CASSPDTGVGDTQYF.

Here the CDR3 DNA reads TGTGCCAGCAGCTTAGTGGGGGGTTCGACTGAGCAGTTCTTC. Translation: CASSLVGGSTEQFF. The rearrangement joins TRBV7-2 to TRBJ2-1; TRBD2 might be the D (6 bases). CDR1 is SGHTA and CDR2 is FQGNSA in the germline V gene. V lost 1 base and J lost 9, with 13 bases in between. There are 14 residues in the CDR3.

The V call is TRBV5-8, the J call TRBJ2-3, with 9 positions matching TRBD1. V shed 6 bases, J shed 2 bases, and the junction held 7 bases outside the gene matches. This CDR3 is 15 amino acids long. The germline gives CDR1 SGHTS, CDR2 YDEGEE. The CDR3: CASTSGTGYTDTQYF. As DNA, the CDR3 is TGTGCCAGCACCTCCGGGACAGGGTACACAGATACGCAGTATTTT. The whole variable domain, remainder taken from reference TRBV5-8 and TRBJ2-3, is EAGVTQSPTHLIKTRGQQATLRCSPISGHTSVYWYQQALGLGLQFLLWYDEGEERNRGNFPPRFSGRQFPNYSSELNVNALELEDSALYLCASTSGTGYTDTQYFGPGTRLTVL.

The rearrangement uses TRBV2 and TRBJ2-1; no clear D. V was pared by 8 bases and J by 9 bases, with 11 bases between. The germline CDR1 and CDR2 sequences are SNHLY and FYNNEI. This CDR3 comprises 11 residues. CDR3 amino acids: CASAVHSEQFF. The CDR3, as DNA: TGTGCCAGCGCCGTTCACAGTGAGCAGTTCTTC.

The V and J genes are TRBV10-3 and TRBJ1-2, with TRBD1 as a possible D gene (6 bases). Trimming removed 6 bases from V and 7 bases from J, with 18 bases in between. Germline-derived CDR1 and CDR2 are ENHRY and SYGVKD. The CDR3 has 14 amino acids. DNA of the CDR3: TGTGCCATCAGACAGGGAAGTAGCTCTGGTGGCTACACCTTC. It translates to CAIRQGSSSGGYTF.

This clone was seen more than once but under ten times. The chain recombines TRBV25-1 with TRBJ1-5, with a weak D call TRBD1 (5 bases). The V and J ends lost 1 base and 3 bases respectively, with 7 bases between them. Germline-derived CDR1 and CDR2 are MGHDK and SYGVNS. The CDR3 has 14 residues. The CDR3 loop is CASSEWGNNQPQHF. CDR3 sequence (DNA): TGTGCCAGCAGTGAATGGGGCAACAATCAGCCCCAGCATTTT. Filled out from reference TRBV25-1 and TRBJ1-5, the complete variable domain reads EADIYQTPRYLVIGTGKKITLECSQTMGHDKMYWYQQDPGMELHLIHYSYGVNSTEKGDLSSESTVSRIRTEHFPLTLESARPSHTSQYLCASSEWGNNQPQHFGDGTRLSIL.

The V call is TRBV6-5, the J call TRBJ1-3, with D possibly TRBD1 on 5 matching bases. Trimming removed 6 bases from V and 2 bases from J, with 14 bases in between. The germline V gene encodes CDR1 MNHEY and CDR2 SVGAGI. This CDR3 has 15 residues. CDR3 DNA: TGTGCCAGCAGGGGGCGGGGGTCCACTGGAAACACCATATATTTT. Its translation is CASRGRGSTGNTIYF.

The sample holds one count of this clone. This chain links TRBV10-3 with TRBJ1-5; D is ambiguous. The ends were cut back, 0 bases at V and 7 bases at J, with 7 bases in the middle. Germline V gene data show CDR1 as ENHRY and CDR2 as SYGVKD. The CDR3 covers 13 residues. This chain's CDR3 is CAISESTNQPQHF. CDR3 sequence (DNA): TGTGCCATCAGTGAGTCGACAAACCAGCCCCAGCATTTT.

The V call is TRBV7-3, the J call TRBJ1-1; tentatively, D is TRBD1 (6 bases). The germline V gene has CDR1 SGHTA and CDR2 FQGTGA. Trimming pared 0 bases from V and 4 bases from J, leaving 9 bases between. The CDR3 loop spans 14 amino acids. This CDR3 is CASSLTGGPTEAFF. The CDR3 region has the DNA TGTGCCAGCAGCTTAACCGGGGGGCCCACTGAAGCTTTCTTT.

J is TRBJ1-1 and V is TRBV28; the D is unclear. Looked up from germline, CDR1 is MDHEN and CDR2 is SYDVKM. Trimming left V 3 bases short and J 0 bases short, with 5 bases between. The CDR3 consists of 13 residues. The CDR3 sequence is CASSLSLNTEAFF. CDR3 nucleotide sequence: TGTGCCAGCAGTTTGAGTTTGAACACTGAAGCTTTCTTT.

V usage is TRBV3-1 (or the pseudogene TRBV3-2) and J usage is TRBJ2-7; 8 nucleotides line up with TRBD1. CDR3 length equals 14 residues. Germline CDR1 LGHDT, CDR2 YNNKEL (reference sequence). J was trimmed by 6 bases and V by 6 bases; bases with no gene match: 10. CDR3 loop: CASSRLQGVGEQYF. The CDR3 coding sequence is TGTGCCAGCAGTCGGTTACAGGGGGTCGGCGAGCAGTACTTC.

In its sample, this clone was seen a few times. V usage is TRBV5-1 and J usage is TRBJ1-1; D is perhaps TRBD1 (6 bases). This CDR3 comprises 13 residues. With 6 bases removed from V and 6 bases from J, the gap between germline ends came to 15 bases. Germline values: CDR1 SGHRS, CDR2 YFSETQ. CDR3 in DNA: TGCGCCAGCAAAACAGGGATTCTAGCTGAAGCTTTCTTT. Its translation is CASKTGILAEAFF. The complete variable domain, with remaining parts taken from reference TRBV5-1 and TRBJ1-1, reads KAGVTQTPRYLIKTRGQQVTLSCSPISGHRSVSWYQQTPGQGLQFLFEYFSETQRNKGNFPGRFSGRQFSNSRSEMNVSTLELGDSALYLCASKTGILAEAFFGQGTRLTVV.

This clone was seen more than once but under ten times. The rearrangement links TRBV11-2 to TRBJ1-4; 7 bases match TRBD1. CDR1 is SGHAT, CDR2 FQNNGV, per germline. The CDR3 is 18 residues long. V lost 5 bases to trimming and J lost 6 bases; unmatched junction nucleotides: 18. The CDR3 loop reads CASSPGQWSMVYDEKLFF. The DNA of the CDR3 is TGTGCCAGCAGCCCGGGACAGTGGAGTATGGTTTATGATGAAAAACTGTTTTTT.

This rearrangement joins TRBV11-3 to TRBJ1-1, with TRBD1 as a possible D gene (6 bases). Germline CDR1 is SGHNT and CDR2 is YENEEA. CDR3 length: 13 residues. V lost 5 bases, J lost 3 bases, and 10 bases lay in between. The CDR3 region has the DNA TGTGCCAGCAGCCCCAGGACAGACACTGAAGCTTTCTTT. The encoded protein is CASSPRTDTEAFF.

CDR3 sequence reads: CASSHHDRGNGYTF. CDR3 DNA sequence: TGTGCCAGCAGCCACCACGACAGGGGGAATGGCTACACCTTC. The chain uses TRBV3-1 (or the pseudogene TRBV3-2) and TRBJ1-2, with 9 bases fitting TRBD1. The length of the CDR3 is 14 residues. V lost 3 bases, J lost 6 bases, and 5 bases stayed unmatched. CDR1 and CDR2 from the germline V gene are LGHDT and YNNKEL (reference sequence).

The rearrangement links TRBV11-2 to TRBJ2-7; D unresolved. This CDR3 is 14 amino acids long. Germline V lookup: CDR1 SGHAT, CDR2 FQNNGV. The germline V and J ends were trimmed by 1 base and 4 bases, with 11 bases remaining between them. CDR3 sequence reads: CASSLVGALYEQYF. CDR3 DNA sequence: TGTGCCAGCAGCTTAGTGGGCGCTCTTTACGAGCAGTACTTC. Variable domain in full (rest from reference TRBV11-2 and TRBJ2-7): EAGVAQSPRYKIIEKRQSVAFWCNPISGHATLYWYQQILGQGPKLLIQFQNNGVVDDSQLPKDRFSAERLKGVDSTLKIQPAKLEDSAVYLCASSLVGALYEQYFGPGTRLTVT.

This rearrangement joins TRBV6-6 to TRBJ1-5; D is undetermined. Germline V gene lookup returns CDR1 MNHNY and CDR2 SVGAGI (reference sequence). The CDR3 is 14 residues long. The germline V and J ends were trimmed by 4 bases and 4 bases, with 11 bases remaining between them. The CDR3: CASSFSELNQPQHF. In DNA form, the CDR3 reads TGTGCCAGCAGTTTTTCAGAACTAAATCAGCCCCAGCATTTT.

This chain joins TRBV7-6 and TRBJ1-6; TRBD1 agrees at 10 bases. Trimming removed 5 bases from V and 0 bases from J; junction bases left unmatched: 7. Looked up from germline, CDR1 is SGHVS and CDR2 is FNYEAQ. CDR3 size: 18 residues. The CDR3 here is CASSRDRGESSYNSPLHF. CDR3 in DNA: TGTGCCAGCAGCCGGGACAGGGGCGAGAGCTCCTATAATTCACCCCTCCACTTT. Combining the CDR3 with reference TRBV7-6 and TRBJ1-6 gives the whole variable domain GAGVSQSPRYKVTKRGQDVALRCDPISGHVSLYWYRQALGQGPEFLTYFNYEAQQDKSGLPNDRFSAERPEGSISTLTIQRTEQRDSAMYRCASSRDRGESSYNSPLHFGNGTRLTVT.

The table lists this clone with a count of one. This rearrangement joins TRBV11-2 to TRBJ1-1, with D perhaps matching TRBD1 (6 bases). The CDR3 spans 14 residues. CDR1 and CDR2 from the germline V gene are SGHAT and FQNNGV. The V gene lost 3 bases and the J gene lost 0 bases, with 8 bases spanning the gap. Here the CDR3 reads CASSFRTVNTEAFF. The CDR3 DNA follows: TGTGCCAGCAGCTTCCGGACAGTGAACACTGAAGCTTTCTTT.

CDR3 region: CASSIGTVSNQPQHF. The CDR3 DNA reads as TGCGCCAGCAGCATCGGGACAGTAAGCAATCAGCCCCAGCATTTT. The rearrangement uses TRBV5-1 and TRBJ1-5, with TRBD1 matching 7 bases. Trimming at V came to 4 bases and at J to 1 base, leaving 5 bases not matched to a gene. This CDR3 region has 15 residues. Germline CDR1 is SGHRS and CDR2 is YFSETQ.

The chain couples TRBV5-1 to TRBJ2-1; 9 nucleotides match TRBD2. This CDR3 has 15 residues. The J segment lost 5 bases and the V segment lost 1 base, leaving 4 bases of the junction unmatched. The germline V gene has CDR1 SGHRS and CDR2 YFSETQ. CDR3 amino acids: CASSLIAGVNNEQFF. As DNA, the CDR3 is TGCGCCAGCAGCTTGATAGCGGGGGTAAACAATGAGCAGTTCTTC. Looking up the rest from reference TRBV5-1 and TRBJ2-1 gives the full variable domain: KAGVTQTPRYLIKTRGQQVTLSCSPISGHRSVSWYQQTPGQGLQFLFEYFSETQRNKGNFPGRFSGRQFSNSRSEMNVSTLELGDSALYLCASSLIAGVNNEQFFGPGTRLTVL.

V usage is TRBV12-5 and J usage is TRBJ2-7; D may be TRBD1 (6 bases). Trimming removed 8 bases from V and 6 bases from J, with 14 bases in between. The CDR3 totals 12 residues. CDR1 and CDR2 from the germline V gene are LGHNT and FRNRAP. CDR3 sequence: CASSSDSLEQYF. The CDR3 DNA reads TGTGCTAGTAGCTCGGACAGCCTCGAGCAGTACTTC.

This rearrangement joins TRBV6-4 to TRBJ2-4; D unresolved. V lost 2 bases and J 0 bases, leaving 8 bases between the germline ends. The CDR3 is made up of 15 amino acids. Looked up from germline, CDR1 is MRHNA and CDR2 is SNTAGT. Here the CDR3 reads CASSDVRLAKNIQYF. The CDR3 DNA is TGTGCCAGCAGTGACGTCAGACTAGCCAAAAACATTCAGTACTTC.

This clone was detected once. The chain combines TRBV9 with TRBJ1-3; D is ambiguous. This CDR3 has 17 amino acids. Germline V lookup: CDR1 SGDLS, CDR2 YYNGEE. With 3 bases removed from V and 0 bases from J, the gap between germline ends came to 16 bases. CDR3 in amino acids: CASSEMGSSLSGNTIYF. CDR3 coding DNA: TGTGCCAGCAGCGAGATGGGGAGTAGCCTCTCTGGAAACACCATATATTTT.

This clone was recorded only once. This rearrangement joins TRBV7-2 to TRBJ1-3; no definite D call. Per germline, CDR1 SGHTA and CDR2 FQGNSA. The CDR3 contains 16 residues. Trimming cost V 1 base and J 0 bases, with 10 bases left between them. The CDR3 spells CASSLEQPSSGNTIYF. The CDR3 nucleotides read TGTGCCAGCAGCTTAGAACAACCTAGCTCTGGAAACACCATATATTTT.

The rearrangement joins TRBV2 to TRBJ2-7; TRBD1 agrees at 8 bases. The CDR3 covers 14 residues. Germline CDR1 SNHLY, CDR2 FYNNEI. The trim removed 6 bases at V and 5 bases at J, leaving 9 bases unmatched. In DNA form, the CDR3 reads TGTGCCAGCAGCAATGGGGGACAGGCCCACGAGCAGTACTTC. Amino acid sequence: CASSNGGQAHEQYF.

The chain uses TRBV6-2 or TRBV6-3 and TRBJ2-3; weak D call: TRBD2 (5 bases). The CDR3 runs 16 residues. Germline-derived CDR1 and CDR2 are MNHEY and SVGEGT. With 4 bases removed from V and 3 bases from J, the gap between germline ends came to 17 bases. The CDR3, as DNA: TGTGCCAGCAGTTTCCGGACTCTCGCAAGGACAGATACGCAGTATTTT. It codes for CASSFRTLARTDTQYF.

A few counts support this clone. V is TRBV6-1 and J is TRBJ2-7; possibly TRBD2 for D (6 bases). Trimming left V 3 bases short and J 2 bases short, with 14 bases between. In germline, CDR1 is MNHNS, CDR2 SASEGT. The CDR3 runs 15 residues. CDR3 region: CASSERDLRTYEQYF. The CDR3 DNA reads TGTGCCAGCAGTGAGCGGGACCTTCGGACCTACGAGCAGTACTTC.